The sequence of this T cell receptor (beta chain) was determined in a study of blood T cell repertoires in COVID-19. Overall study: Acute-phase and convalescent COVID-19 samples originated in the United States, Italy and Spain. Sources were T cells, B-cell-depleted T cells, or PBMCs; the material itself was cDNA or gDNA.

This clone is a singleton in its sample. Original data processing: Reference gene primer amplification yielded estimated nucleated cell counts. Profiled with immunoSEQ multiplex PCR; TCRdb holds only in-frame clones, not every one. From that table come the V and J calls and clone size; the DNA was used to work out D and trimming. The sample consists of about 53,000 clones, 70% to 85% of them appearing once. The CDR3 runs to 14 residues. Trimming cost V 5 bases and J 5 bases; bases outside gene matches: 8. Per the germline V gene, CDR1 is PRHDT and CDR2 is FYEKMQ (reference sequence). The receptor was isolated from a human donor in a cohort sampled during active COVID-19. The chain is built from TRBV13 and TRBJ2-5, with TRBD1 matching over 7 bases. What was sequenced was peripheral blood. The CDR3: CASSPGRGRETQYF. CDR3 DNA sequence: TGTGCCAGCAGCCCGGGAAGGGGGCGCGAGACCCAGTACTTC. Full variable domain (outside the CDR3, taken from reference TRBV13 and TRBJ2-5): AAGVIQSPRHLIKEKRETATLKCYPIPRHDTVYWYQQGPGQDPQFLISFYEKMQSDKGSIPDRFSAQQFSDYHSELNMSSLELGDSALYFCASSPGRGRETQYFGPGTRLLVL.